This T cell receptor beta chain was sequenced in a study of blood T cell repertoires in COVID-19. The table came from immunoSEQ multiplex PCR; TCRdb's copy has only in-frame clones and leaves some out. In the table there are some 200,000 clones, around 85% of which are singletons. CDR1 is SGHTA, CDR2 FQGNSA, per germline. The CDR3 loop spans 15 amino acids. V was shortened by 5 bases and J by 5 bases, with 16 bases between the two germline ends. Sequenced: peripheral blood. V usage is TRBV7-2 and J usage is TRBJ1-5; D ambiguous. The TCR comes from a woman between 65 and 79 years old with COVID-19, enrolled during active disease. CDR3 sequence: CASSPGSIGHQPQHF. The CDR3 DNA is TGTGCCAGCAGCCCCGGGAGTATAGGGCATCAGCCCCAGCATTTT. The complete variable domain, with remaining parts taken from reference TRBV7-2 and TRBJ1-5, reads GAGVSQSPSNKVTEKGKDVELRCDPISGHTALYWYRQSLGQGLEFLIYFQGNSAPDKSGLPSDRFSAERTGGSVSTLTIQRTQQEDSAVYLCASSPGSIGHQPQHFGDGTRLSIL.